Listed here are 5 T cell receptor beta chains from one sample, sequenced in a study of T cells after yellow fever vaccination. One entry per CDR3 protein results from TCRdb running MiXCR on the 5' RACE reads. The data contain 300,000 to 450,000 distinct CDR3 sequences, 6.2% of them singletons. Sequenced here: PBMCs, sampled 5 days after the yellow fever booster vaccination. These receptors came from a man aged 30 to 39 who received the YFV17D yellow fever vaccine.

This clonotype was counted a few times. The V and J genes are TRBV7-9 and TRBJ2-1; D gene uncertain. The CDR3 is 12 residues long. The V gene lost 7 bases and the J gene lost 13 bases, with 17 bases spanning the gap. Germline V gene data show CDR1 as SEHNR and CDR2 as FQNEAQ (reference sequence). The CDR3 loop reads CASIRMNGDQFF. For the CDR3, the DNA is TGTGCCAGCATCCGGATGAATGGAGATCAGTTCTTC.

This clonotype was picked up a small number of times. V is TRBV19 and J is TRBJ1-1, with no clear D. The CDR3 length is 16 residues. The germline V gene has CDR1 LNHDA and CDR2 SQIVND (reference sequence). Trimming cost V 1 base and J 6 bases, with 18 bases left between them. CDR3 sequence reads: CASSIGEEITAAEAFF. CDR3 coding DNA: TGTGCCAGTAGTATAGGAGAGGAGATAACCGCCGCTGAAGCTTTCTTT.

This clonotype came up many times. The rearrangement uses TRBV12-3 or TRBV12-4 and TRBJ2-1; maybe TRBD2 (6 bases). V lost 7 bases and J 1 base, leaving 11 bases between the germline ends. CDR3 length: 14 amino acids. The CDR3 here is CASNNRESYNEQFF. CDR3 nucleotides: TGTGCCAGCAATAATCGGGAGTCCTACAATGAGCAGTTCTTC.

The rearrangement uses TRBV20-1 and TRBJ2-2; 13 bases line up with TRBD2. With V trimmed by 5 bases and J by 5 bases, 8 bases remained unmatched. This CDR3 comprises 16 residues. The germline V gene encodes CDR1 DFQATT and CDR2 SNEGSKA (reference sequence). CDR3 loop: CSAPWVGLAGTGELFF. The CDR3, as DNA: TGCAGTGCTCCTTGGGTGGGACTAGCGGGGACCGGGGAGCTGTTTTTT.

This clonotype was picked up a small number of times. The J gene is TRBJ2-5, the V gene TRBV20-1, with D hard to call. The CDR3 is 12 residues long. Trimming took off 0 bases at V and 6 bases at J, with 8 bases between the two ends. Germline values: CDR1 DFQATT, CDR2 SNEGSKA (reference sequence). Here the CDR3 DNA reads TGCAGTGCTAGAGAATGGGGTCAGACCCAGTACTTC. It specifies CSAREWGQTQYF.